The 12 T cell receptor delta chains reported below all come from one sample, sequenced in a study of gamma-delta T cells after stem cell transplantation. TCRdb reanalyzed the RT-PCR reads using CATT. The sample includes about 1,500 delta-chain clones, 20% to 25% seen only once; the top ten take roughly 39%. What was sequenced was gamma-delta T cells. These receptor sequences come from a human donor. It is not recorded whose cells these are; they may come from a transplant donor.

Only a few counts were recorded for this clone. A far larger clone is one nucleotide away, so this likely arose from a read error. The chain is built from TRDV2 and TRDJ1, with TRDD3 identical over 10 bases. Trimming removed 3 bases from V and 3 bases from J; junction bases left unmatched: 6. Germline loops: CDR1 GEAIGNYY, CDR2 EKD. The CDR3 has 15 residues. The CDR3 here is CACDGLGDSSDKLIF. DNA for the CDR3: TGTGCCTGTGACGGACTGGGGGATTCCTCCGATAAACTCATCTTT.

Notes on this clone: Since a much larger clone is just one base distant, this may be a read error. J is TRDJ1 and V is TRDV2, with 11 bases aligning to TRDD3. Germline CDR1 and CDR2: GEAIGNYY and EKD. The CDR3 runs to 15 residues. CDR3 nucleotides: TGTGCCTGTGACGGACTGGGGGATAGGTCCGATAACCTCATCTTT. Amino acids: CACDGLGDRSDNLIF.

By proportion, this clone is medium-sized. This chain links TRDV2 with TRDJ1, with D hard to call. Trimming removed 3 bases from V and 0 bases from J, with 16 bases in between. Germline lookup yields CDR1 GEAIGNYY and CDR2 EKD. The CDR3 totals 16 residues. This CDR3 reads CACDSLTPLYTDKLIF. CDR3 coding DNA: TGTGCCTGTGACTCTCTAACACCGCTGTACACCGATAAACTCATCTTT.

A remark on this clone: One base separates it from a far larger clone, so it is likely a read error. This chain connects TRDV1 to TRDJ1; possible D gene TRDD3, 6 bases. The V gene lost 4 bases and the J gene lost 0 bases, with 33 bases spanning the gap. The CDR3 is made up of 22 amino acids. The V gene's germline CDR1 is TSWWSYY and CDR2 QGS. The chain's CDR3 is CALGARRLFPQSTRGYTDKLIF. CDR3 bases: TGTGCTCTTGGGGCCCGCAGATTGTTCCCTCAAAGCACGCGGGGATACACCGATAAACTCATCTTT.

This clone was detected a few times. With a far larger clone one base away, a read error is the likely cause. The J gene is TRDJ1, the V gene TRDV3, with 7 positions matching TRDD3. Germline-derived CDR1 and CDR2 are TVYSNPD and GDNSRS (reference sequence). The junction had 27 bases not matched to a gene; V was cut back by 4 bases and J by 4 bases. The CDR3 consists of 19 residues. The DNA for the CDR3 is TGTGCCTCCTACTTCCGCCTCTTGGGGAATTACTGGGGCCTCGATAAACTCATCTTT. Its translation is CASYFRLLGNYWGLDKLIF. Drawing the rest from reference TRDV3 and TRDJ1, the complete variable domain is CDKVTQSSPDQTVASGSEVVLLCTYDTVYSNPDLFWYRIRPDYSFQFVFYGDNSRSEGADFTQGRFSVKHILTQKAFHLVISPVRTEDSATYYCASYFRLLGNYWGLDKLIFGKGTRVTVEP.

This clone showed up just a few times. One end of the junction fails to match germline, which may point to a read error. Within the sample, other DNA sequences also encode this same CDR3. The chain joins TRDV2 to TRDJ1; D unclear. The CDR3 has 16 residues. The germline CDR1 and CDR2 sequences are GEAIGNYY and EKD. The CDR3 DNA is TGTGCCTGTGACACCGTACTGCTACGGGGCACCGATAAGCTCATCTTT. The encoded protein is CACDTVLLRGTDKLIF.

On this clone: At one end, the junction sequence differs from germline, possibly due to a read error. This chain links TRDV2 with TRDJ3; D unclear. CDR1 and CDR2 from the germline V gene are GEAIGNYY and EKD. The CDR3 length is 21 residues. As DNA, the CDR3 is TGTGCCTGTGACACCGTCTCACGTGATTCCCAACGCTCCTTGGACACCCGACAGATGTTTTTC. This gives the protein CACDTVSRDSQRSLDTRQMFF.

As regards this clone: A far larger clone is a single base away, which makes a read error likely. The chain carries TRDV2 and TRDJ3; no definite D call. CDR3 length: 14 amino acids. Germline CDR1 is GEAIGNYY and CDR2 is EKD. The DNA for the CDR3 is TGTGCCTGTGACTCCGTACTAGACACCCTACAGATGTTTTTC. Protein: CACDSVLDTLQMFF.

This clone was seen a few times. The mismatch at residue 15 between this DNA's translation and the TCRdb protein of a much larger clone likely reflects a read error; the protein shown is translated from the DNA. The chain recombines TRDV2 with TRDJ1; D might be TRDD1 (6 bases). Germline CDR1 GEAIGNYY, CDR2 EKD. This CDR3 comprises 23 residues. V lost 3 bases, J lost 3 bases, and 40 bases lay in between. The CDR3 is CACDLVGGYGDLEILLESDKLIF. The CDR3 coding sequence is TGTGCCTGTGACCTCGTAGGAGGATATGGGGACCTCGAAATACTCTTAGAATCCGATAAACTCATCTTT.

About this clone: The same CDR3 arises from other DNA sequences in this sample as well. The CDR3 spells CACDAVLGDTTPDKLIF. CDR3 coding DNA: TGTGCCTGTGACGCCGTACTGGGGGATACCACTCCCGATAAACTCATCTTT. The rearrangement joins TRDV2 to TRDJ1; 12 nucleotides agree with TRDD3. The CDR3 is made up of 17 amino acids. CDR1 and CDR2 (germline): GEAIGNYY, EKD. V dropped 3 bases and J dropped 3; count of bases not matched to a gene: 10.

Details on this clone: TCRdb pairs this DNA with a much larger clone's protein that differs at residue 8, likely a read error; the protein shown was translated from the DNA. The chain links TRDV2 to TRDJ1; 9 bases fit TRDD3. This CDR3 is 19 amino acids long. Trimming removed 0 bases from V and 8 bases from J; junction bases left unmatched: 21. Germline assignment: CDR1 GEAIGNYY and CDR2 EKD. The CDR3 DNA follows: TGTGCCTGTGACACCGTGAGGGCTGGGGGATTACCCCCGCAGGAGAAACTCATCTTT. Its protein is CACDTVRAGGLPPQEKLIF.

This clone was seen a few times. An end of the junction does not agree with germline; a read error may underlie this. This chain uses TRDV2 with TRDJ1, with D unresolved. Germline values: CDR1 GEAIGNYY, CDR2 EKD. The CDR3 runs 18 residues. DNA for the CDR3: TGTGCCTATGACACCCCCTTTTCCGGGACACAGAACACCGATAAACTCATCTTT. Its translation: CAYDTPFSGTQNTDKLIF.